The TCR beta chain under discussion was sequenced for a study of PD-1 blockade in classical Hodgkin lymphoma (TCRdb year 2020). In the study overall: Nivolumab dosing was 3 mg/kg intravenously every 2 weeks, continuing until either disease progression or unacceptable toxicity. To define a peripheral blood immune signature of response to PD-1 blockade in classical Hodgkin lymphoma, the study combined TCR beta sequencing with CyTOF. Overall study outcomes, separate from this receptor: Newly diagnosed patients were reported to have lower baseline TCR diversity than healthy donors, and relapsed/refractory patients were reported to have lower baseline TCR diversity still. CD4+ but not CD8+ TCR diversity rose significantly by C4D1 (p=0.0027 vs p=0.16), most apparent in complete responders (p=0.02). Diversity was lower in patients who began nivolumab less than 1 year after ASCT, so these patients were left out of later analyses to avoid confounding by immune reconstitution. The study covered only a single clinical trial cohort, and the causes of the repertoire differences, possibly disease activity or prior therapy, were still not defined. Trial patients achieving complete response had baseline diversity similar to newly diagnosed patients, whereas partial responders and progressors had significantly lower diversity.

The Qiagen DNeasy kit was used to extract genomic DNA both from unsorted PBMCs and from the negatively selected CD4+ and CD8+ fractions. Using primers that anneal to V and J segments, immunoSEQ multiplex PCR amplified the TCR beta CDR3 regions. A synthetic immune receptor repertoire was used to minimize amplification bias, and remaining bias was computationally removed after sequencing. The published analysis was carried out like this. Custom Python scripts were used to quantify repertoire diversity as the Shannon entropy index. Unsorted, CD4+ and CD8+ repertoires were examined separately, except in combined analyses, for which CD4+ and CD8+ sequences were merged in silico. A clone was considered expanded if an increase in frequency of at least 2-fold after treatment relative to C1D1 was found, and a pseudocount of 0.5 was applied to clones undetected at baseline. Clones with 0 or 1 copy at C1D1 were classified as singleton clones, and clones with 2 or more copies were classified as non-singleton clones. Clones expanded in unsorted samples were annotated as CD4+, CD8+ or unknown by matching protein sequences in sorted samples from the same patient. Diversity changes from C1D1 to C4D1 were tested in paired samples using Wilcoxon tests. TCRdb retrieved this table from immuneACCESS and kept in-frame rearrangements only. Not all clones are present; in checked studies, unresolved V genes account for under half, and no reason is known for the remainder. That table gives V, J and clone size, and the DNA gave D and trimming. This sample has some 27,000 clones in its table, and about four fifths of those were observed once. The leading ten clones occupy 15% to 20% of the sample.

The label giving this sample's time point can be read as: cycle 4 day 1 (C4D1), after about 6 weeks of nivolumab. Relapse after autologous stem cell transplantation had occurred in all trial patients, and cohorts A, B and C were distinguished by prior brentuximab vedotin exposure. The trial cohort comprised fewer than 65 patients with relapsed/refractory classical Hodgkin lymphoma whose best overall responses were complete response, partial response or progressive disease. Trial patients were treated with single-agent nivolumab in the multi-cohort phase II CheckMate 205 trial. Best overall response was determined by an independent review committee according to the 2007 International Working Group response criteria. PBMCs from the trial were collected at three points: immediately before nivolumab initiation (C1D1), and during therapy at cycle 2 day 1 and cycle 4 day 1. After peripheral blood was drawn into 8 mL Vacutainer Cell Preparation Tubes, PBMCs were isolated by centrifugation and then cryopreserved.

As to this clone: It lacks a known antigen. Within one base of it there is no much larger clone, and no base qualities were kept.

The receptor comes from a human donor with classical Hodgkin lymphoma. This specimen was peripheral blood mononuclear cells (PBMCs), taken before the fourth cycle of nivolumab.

The CDR3 reads as follows: CASSLGRRTSAHNEQFF. In nucleotide form, the sequence is TGTGCCAGCAGCTTGGGTAGGCGGACTAGCGCACACAATGAGCAGTTCTTC. Recombination joined TRBV5-4 with TRBJ2-1, with 9 bases aligning to TRBD2. In the germline V gene (reference sequence), CDR1 corresponds to SGHNT and CDR2 to YYREEE. The junction shows trimming of 0 bases on V and 5 bases on J, and the gene matches do not reach 9 bases of it. Inclusive of the bounding cysteine and phenylalanine, the CDR3 is 17 residues long. Only the CDR3 portion is preserved as DNA: 51 bases, with reading frame beginning at the first base.